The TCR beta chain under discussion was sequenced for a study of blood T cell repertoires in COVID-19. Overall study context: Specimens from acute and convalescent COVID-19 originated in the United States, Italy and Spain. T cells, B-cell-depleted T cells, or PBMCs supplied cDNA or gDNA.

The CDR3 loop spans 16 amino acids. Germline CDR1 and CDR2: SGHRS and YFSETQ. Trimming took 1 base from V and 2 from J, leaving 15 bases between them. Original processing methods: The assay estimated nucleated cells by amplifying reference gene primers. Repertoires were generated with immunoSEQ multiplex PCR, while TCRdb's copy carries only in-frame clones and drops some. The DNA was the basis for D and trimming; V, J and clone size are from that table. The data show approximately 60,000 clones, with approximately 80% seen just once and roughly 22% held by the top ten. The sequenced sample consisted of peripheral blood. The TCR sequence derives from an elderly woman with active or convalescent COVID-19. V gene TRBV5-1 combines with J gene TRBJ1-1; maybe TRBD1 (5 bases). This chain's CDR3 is CASSLRQQEVNTEAFF. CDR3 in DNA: TGCGCCAGCAGCTTGAGACAGCAAGAAGTCAACACTGAAGCTTTCTTT. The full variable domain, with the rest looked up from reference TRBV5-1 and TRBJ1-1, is KAGVTQTPRYLIKTRGQQVTLSCSPISGHRSVSWYQQTPGQGLQFLFEYFSETQRNKGNFPGRFSGRQFSNSRSEMNVSTLELGDSALYLCASSLRQQEVNTEAFFGQGTRLTVV.